This T cell receptor (beta chain) was observed in a study of identical twins. TCRdb itself ran the 5' RACE reads through MiXCR, one entry per CDR3 protein. The sample lists 350,000 to 500,000 distinct CDR3 sequences; 15% to 20% were seen once. Germline V lookup: CDR1 SGHAT, CDR2 FQDESV (reference sequence). J was trimmed by 9 bases and V by 7 bases; bases with no gene match: 13. This CDR3 region has 15 residues. Healthy Caucasians alone served as donors. Sequencing input: naive T cells sorted from blood. This TCR was recovered from a man in his fifties or sixties in good health. The gene calls are TRBV11-1 and TRBJ2-1, with 9 bases lining up with TRBD2. CDR3 loop: CASTQGGAGGVEQFF. CDR3 sequence (DNA): TGTGCCAGCACCCAAGGGGGAGCGGGAGGAGTTGAGCAGTTCTTC.